Listed below are T cell receptor beta chains from one sample, sequenced in a study of post-analysis software for immune sequencing data. TCRdb passed the PCR reads through MiXCR, listing each CDR3 protein once. The table has hundreds of thousands of distinct CDR3 sequences, about 40% seen once. Sequencing was performed on blood. These receptors all stem from a girl aged 5-17 years with multiple sclerosis. Both conserved end residues are part of each CDR3. D genes are given only for firm matches. Size tells how often a clone was seen (once, few, many) or the class of an expanded clone, and some rows leave it out.

>.|many|TRBV15|TRBJ1-2
CATSRDPTAYGYTF
TGTGCCACCAGCAGAGATCCCACGGCATATGGCTACACCTTC
>TRBD1|many|TRBV5-1|TRBJ2-3
CASSSLGDRADTQYF
TGCGCCAGCAGCTCCCTAGGGGACAGGGCAGATACGCAGTATTTT
>TRBD1|few|TRBV20-1|TRBJ2-2
CSARDSGGPGELFF
TGCAGTGCTAGGGACTCAGGGGGACCCGGGGAGCTGTTTTTT
>.|many|TRBV10-1|TRBJ2-3
CASSDGRSRTDTQYF
TGCGCCAGCAGTGATGGGAGATCCCGCACAGATACGCAGTATTTT
>TRBD1|.|TRBV12-3/TRBV12-4|TRBJ1-1
CASSIGQGNTEAFF
TGTGCCAGCAGTATAGGACAGGGGAACACTGAAGCTTTCTTT
>.|.|TRBV28|TRBJ2-7
CASSPPSGARALYEQYF
TGTGCCAGCAGTCCCCCGTCTGGGGCCAGGGCCCTCTACGAGCAGTACTTC
>.|few|TRBV6-4|TRBJ2-1
CASSVGARGGNNEQFF
TGTGCCAGCAGTGTGGGGGCCCGCGGGGGAAACAATGAGCAGTTCTTC
>TRBD1|.|TRBV29-1|TRBJ1-2
CSVTGTDSLYGYTF
TGCAGCGTGACCGGGACAGATTCCCTCTATGGCTACACCTTC
>.|.|TRBV20-1|TRBJ2-3
CSVGSDTQYF
TGCAGCGTAGGGTCAGATACGCAGTATTTT
>.|.|TRBV7-2|TRBJ1-1
CASSLGVGGEAFF
TGTGCCAGCAGCTTAGGGGTGGGGGGTGAAGCTTTCTTT
>TRBD1|many|TRBV2|TRBJ1-2
CASSTLGTGKDGYTF
TGTGCCAGCAGTACGCTAGGGACAGGGAAAGACGGCTACACCTTC
>.|.|TRBV20-1|TRBJ1-2
CSARDRELGSGGYGYTF
TGCAGTGCTAGAGATCGGGAGCTGGGCAGCGGGGGCTATGGCTACACCTTC
>TRBD1|many|TRBV5-1|TRBJ2-5
CASSHRQGRETQYF
TGCGCCAGCAGCCACAGACAGGGCCGAGAGACCCAGTACTTC
>.|.|TRBV20-1|TRBJ1-3
CSASFLPGAGNTIYF
TGCAGTGCTAGTTTTCTCCCGGGAGCCGGAAACACCATATATTTT
>.|.|TRBV6-5|TRBJ2-7
CASGLRGGDEQYF
TGTGCCAGCGGACTCCGGGGCGGCGATGAGCAGTACTTC
>.|many|TRBV5-1|TRBJ2-5
CASRNPPEETQYF
TGCGCCAGCAGAAATCCACCGGAAGAGACCCAGTACTTC
>TRBD2|.|TRBV7-9|TRBJ2-7
CASSASRRAGVSYNEQYF
TGTGCCAGCAGCGCCTCCCGCAGAGCGGGAGTTTCCTACAATGAGCAGTACTTC
>.|few|TRBV20-1|TRBJ1-5
CSVRSGNQPQHF
TGCAGTGTACGGTCCGGGAATCAGCCCCAGCATTTT
>.|.|TRBV27|TRBJ2-3
CACSLWGWGESTDTQYF
TGTGCCTGCAGTTTATGGGGTTGGGGGGAGAGCACAGATACGCAGTATTTT
>TRBD2|many|TRBV29-1|TRBJ2-1
CSVGIGRGWNEQFF
TGCAGCGTTGGAATTGGGAGGGGTTGGAATGAGCAGTTCTTC
>TRBD1|many|TRBV12-3/TRBV12-4|TRBJ1-6
CASSFRTGNSPLHF
TGTGCCAGCAGTTTCAGGACAGGGAATTCACCCCTCCACTTT
>TRBD2|few|TRBV24-1|TRBJ2-1
CATSDGTSGSCREQFF
TGTGCCACCAGTGATGGGACTAGCGGGTCTTGTCGAGAGCAGTTCTTC
>.|.|TRBV6-2/TRBV6-3|TRBJ2-1
CASSYSLNEQFF
TGTGCCAGCAGTTACTCCCTCAATGAGCAGTTCTTC
>.|.|TRBV5-1|TRBJ1-2
CASSPGTDSMVDTF
TGCGCCAGCAGCCCAGGGACGGACTCTATGGTCGACACCTTC
>.|.|TRBV7-2|TRBJ1-4
CASSLRPGGVTNVKRFF
TGTGCCAGCAGCTTACGTCCGGGGGGAGTGACTAATGTAAAACGGTTTTTT
>.|many|TRBV20-1|TRBJ1-2
CSAAPTGLNYGYTF
TGCAGTGCCGCACCGACAGGCCTCAACTATGGCTACACCTTC
>TRBD2|.|TRBV12-3/TRBV12-4|TRBJ2-3
CASSFGLAGGKGTDTQYF
TGTGCCAGCAGTTTCGGACTAGCGGGAGGGAAGGGCACAGATACGCAGTATTTT